The subject of this entry is one T cell receptor beta chain. PCR employed 60 Vbeta and 13 Jbeta primers. Generated by immunoSEQ multiplex PCR, the TCRdb table keeps only in-frame clones and is missing some. The top ten hold around 1.9% of the sample, which has some 95,000 clones, around 64% seen once. These data originate in a study of cytomegalovirus exposure and HLA in healthy donors. Germline CDR1 is ENHRY and CDR2 is SYGVKD. This CDR3 has 11 residues. V trimming: 8 bases; J trimming: 3 bases; junction bases outside the gene matches: 1. The sample was PBMCs. The chain recombines TRBV10-3 with TRBJ2-7, with 7 bases that match TRBD2. The sequence derives from a man aged 25-45 years in good health and CMV-seronegative. The CDR3 loop is CAIGGDYEQYF. CDR3 nucleotides: TGTGCCATCGGGGGGGACTACGAGCAGTACTTC.